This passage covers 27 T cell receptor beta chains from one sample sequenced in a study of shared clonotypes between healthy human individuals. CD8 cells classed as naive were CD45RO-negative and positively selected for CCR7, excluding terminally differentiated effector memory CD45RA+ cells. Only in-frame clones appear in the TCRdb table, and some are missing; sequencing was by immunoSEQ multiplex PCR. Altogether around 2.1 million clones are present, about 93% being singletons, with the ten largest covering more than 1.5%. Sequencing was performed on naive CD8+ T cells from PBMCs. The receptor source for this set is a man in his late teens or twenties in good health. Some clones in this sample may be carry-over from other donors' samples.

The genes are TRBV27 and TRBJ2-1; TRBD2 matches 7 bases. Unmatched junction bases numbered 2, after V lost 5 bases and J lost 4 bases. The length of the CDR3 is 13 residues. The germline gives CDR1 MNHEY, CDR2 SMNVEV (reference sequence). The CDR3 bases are TGTGCCAGCAGTAGCGGGATGTACAATGAGCAGTTCTTC. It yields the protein CASSSGMYNEQFF.

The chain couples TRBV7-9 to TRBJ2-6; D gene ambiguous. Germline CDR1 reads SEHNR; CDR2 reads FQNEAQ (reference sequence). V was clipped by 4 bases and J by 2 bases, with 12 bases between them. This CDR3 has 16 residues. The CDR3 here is CASSSTRGPGANVLTF. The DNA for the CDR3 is TGTGCCAGCAGCTCAACTCGTGGGCCTGGGGCCAACGTCCTGACTTTC.

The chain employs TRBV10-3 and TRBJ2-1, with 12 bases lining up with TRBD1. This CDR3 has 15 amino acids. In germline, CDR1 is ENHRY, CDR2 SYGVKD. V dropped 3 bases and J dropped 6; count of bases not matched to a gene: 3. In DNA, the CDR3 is TGTGCCATCAGTGAACCGGGACAGGGGGCCAATGAGCAGTTCTTC. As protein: CAISEPGQGANEQFF.

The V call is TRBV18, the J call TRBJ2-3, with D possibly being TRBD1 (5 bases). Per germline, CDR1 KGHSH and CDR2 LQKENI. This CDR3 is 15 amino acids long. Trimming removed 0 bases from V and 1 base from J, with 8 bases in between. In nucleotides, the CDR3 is TGTGCCAGCTCACCACCCCCAGGGCGCACAGATACGCAGTATTTT. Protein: CASSPPPGRTDTQYF.

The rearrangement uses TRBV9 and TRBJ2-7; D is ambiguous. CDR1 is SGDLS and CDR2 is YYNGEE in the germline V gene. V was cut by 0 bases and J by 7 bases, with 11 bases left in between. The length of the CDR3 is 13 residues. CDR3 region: CASSVGVSGEQYF. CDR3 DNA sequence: TGTGCCAGCAGCGTAGGAGTCTCCGGTGAGCAGTACTTC.

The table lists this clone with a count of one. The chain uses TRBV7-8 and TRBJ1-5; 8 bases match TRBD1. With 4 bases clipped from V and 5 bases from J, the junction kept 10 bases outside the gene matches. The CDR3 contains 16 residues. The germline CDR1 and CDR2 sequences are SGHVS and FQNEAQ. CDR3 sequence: CASSWTGTKFDQPQHF. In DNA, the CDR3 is TGTGCCAGCAGCTGGACAGGGACGAAGTTCGATCAGCCCCAGCATTTT. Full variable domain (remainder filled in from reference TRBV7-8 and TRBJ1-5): GAGVSQSPRYKVAKRGQDVALRCDPISGHVSLFWYQQALGQGPEFLTYFQNEAQLDKSGLPSDRFFAERPEGSVSTLKIQRTQQEDSAVYLCASSWTGTKFDQPQHFGDGTRLSIL.

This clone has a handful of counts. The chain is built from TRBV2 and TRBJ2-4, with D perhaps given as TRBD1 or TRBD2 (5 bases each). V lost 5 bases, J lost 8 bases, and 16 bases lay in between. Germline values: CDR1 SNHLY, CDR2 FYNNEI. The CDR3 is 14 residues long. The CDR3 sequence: CASSSGPGRYIQYF. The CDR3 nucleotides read TGTGCCAGCAGTTCGGGACCCGGACGGTACATTCAGTACTTC.

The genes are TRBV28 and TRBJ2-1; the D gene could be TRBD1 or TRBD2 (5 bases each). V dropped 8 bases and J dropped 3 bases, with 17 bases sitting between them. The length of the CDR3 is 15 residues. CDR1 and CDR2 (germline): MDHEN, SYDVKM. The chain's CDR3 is CASGIGDGLYNEQFF. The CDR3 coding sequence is TGTGCCAGCGGAATTGGGGACGGCCTCTACAATGAGCAGTTCTTC.

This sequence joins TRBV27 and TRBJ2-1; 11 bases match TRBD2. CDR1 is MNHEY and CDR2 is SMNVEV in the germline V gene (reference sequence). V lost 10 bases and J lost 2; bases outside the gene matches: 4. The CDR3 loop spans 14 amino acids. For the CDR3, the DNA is TGTGCCACCTCTAGCGGGGGGACCTACAATGAGCAGTTCTTC. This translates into CATSSGGTYNEQFF.

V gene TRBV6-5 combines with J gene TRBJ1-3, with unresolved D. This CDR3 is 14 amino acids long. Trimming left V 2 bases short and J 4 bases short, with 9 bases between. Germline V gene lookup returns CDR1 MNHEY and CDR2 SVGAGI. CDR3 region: CASSYREPGNTIYF. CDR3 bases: TGTGCCAGCAGTTACAGGGAGCCCGGAAACACCATATATTTT.

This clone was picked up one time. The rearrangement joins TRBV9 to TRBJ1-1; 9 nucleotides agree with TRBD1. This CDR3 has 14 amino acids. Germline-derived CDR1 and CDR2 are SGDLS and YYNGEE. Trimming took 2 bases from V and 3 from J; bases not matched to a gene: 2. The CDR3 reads CASSVRDRDTEAFF. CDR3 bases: TGTGCCAGCAGCGTTAGGGACAGGGACACTGAAGCTTTCTTT.

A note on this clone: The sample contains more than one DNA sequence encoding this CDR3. The CDR3 region is CSVVAGTGEQFF. The CDR3, as DNA: TGCAGCGTTGTGGCGGGGACAGGTGAGCAGTTCTTC. V and J are TRBV29-1 and TRBJ2-1, with TRBD1 matching over 8 bases. Unmatched junction bases numbered 5, after V lost 4 bases and J lost 9 bases. The CDR3 length is 12 residues. CDR1 SQVTM and CDR2 ANQGSEA come from the germline V gene.

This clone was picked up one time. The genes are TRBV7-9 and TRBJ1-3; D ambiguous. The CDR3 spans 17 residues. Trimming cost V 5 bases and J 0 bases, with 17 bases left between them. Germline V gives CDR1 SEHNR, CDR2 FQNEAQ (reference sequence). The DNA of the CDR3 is TGTGCCAGCAGCCCCCCTCGGGAAGCCAGCTCTGGAAACACCATATATTTT. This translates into CASSPPREASSGNTIYF.

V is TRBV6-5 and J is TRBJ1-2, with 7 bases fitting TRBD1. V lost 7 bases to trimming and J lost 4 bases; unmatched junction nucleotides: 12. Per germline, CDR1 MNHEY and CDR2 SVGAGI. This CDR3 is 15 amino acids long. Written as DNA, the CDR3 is TGTGCCAGCACCAAATTCCGGGACAGCCGCTATGGCTACACCTTC. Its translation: CASTKFRDSRYGYTF.

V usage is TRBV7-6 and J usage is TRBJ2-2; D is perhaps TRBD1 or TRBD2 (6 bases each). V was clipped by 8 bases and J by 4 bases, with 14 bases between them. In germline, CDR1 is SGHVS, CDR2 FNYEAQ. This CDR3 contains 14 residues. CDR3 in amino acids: CASALPGATGELFF. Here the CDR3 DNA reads TGTGCCAGCGCTCTTCCGGGGGCCACCGGGGAGCTGTTTTTT.

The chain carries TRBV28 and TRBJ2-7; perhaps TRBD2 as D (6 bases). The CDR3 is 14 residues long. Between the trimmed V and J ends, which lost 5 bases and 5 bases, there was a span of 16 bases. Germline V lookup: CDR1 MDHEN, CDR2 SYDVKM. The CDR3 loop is CASSNPGLPHEQYF. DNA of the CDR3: TGTGCCAGCAGTAACCCGGGACTTCCCCACGAGCAGTACTTC.

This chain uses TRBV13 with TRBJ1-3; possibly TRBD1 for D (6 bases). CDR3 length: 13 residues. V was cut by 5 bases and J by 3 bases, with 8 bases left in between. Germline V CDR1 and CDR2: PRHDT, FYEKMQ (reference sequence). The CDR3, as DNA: TGTGCCAGCAGCGGACAGATTGGAAACACCATATATTTT. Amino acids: CASSGQIGNTIYF.

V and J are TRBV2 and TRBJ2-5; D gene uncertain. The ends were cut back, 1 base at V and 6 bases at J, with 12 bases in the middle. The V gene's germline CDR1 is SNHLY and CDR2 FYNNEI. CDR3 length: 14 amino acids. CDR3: CASSEGVGSQTQYF. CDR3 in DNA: TGTGCCAGCAGTGAAGGGGTCGGGTCCCAGACCCAGTACTTC.

Here the CDR3 reads CAWSVRDRVLAGGTDTQYF. In DNA form, the CDR3 reads TGTGCCTGGAGTGTACGGGACAGGGTGTTAGCGGGAGGCACAGATACGCAGTATTTT. This rearrangement joins TRBV30 to TRBJ2-3, with D perhaps TRBD1 or TRBD2 (9 bases each). CDR3 length: 19 amino acids. The ends were cut back, 0 bases at V and 1 base at J, with 23 bases in the middle. Germline CDR1 is GTSNPN and CDR2 is SVGIG (reference sequence).

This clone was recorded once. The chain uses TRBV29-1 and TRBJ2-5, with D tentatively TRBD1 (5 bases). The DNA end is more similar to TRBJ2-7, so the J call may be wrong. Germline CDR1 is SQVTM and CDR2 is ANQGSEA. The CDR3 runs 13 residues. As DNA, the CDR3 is TGCAGCGCCTTGACAGTCAGCTCCTACGAGCAGTACTTC. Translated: CSALTVSSYEQYF.

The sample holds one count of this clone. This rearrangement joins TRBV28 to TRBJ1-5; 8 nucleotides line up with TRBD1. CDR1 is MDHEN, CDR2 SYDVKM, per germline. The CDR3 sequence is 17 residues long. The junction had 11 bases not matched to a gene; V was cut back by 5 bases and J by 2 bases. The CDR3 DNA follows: TGTGCCAGCAGTCTCCCCCAGGGGGCGGATGGCAATCAGCCCCAGCATTTT. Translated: CASSLPQGADGNQPQHF. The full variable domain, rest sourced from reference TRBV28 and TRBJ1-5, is DVKVTQSSRYLVKRTGEKVFLECVQDMDHENMFWYRQDPGLGLRLIYFSYDVKMKEKGDIPEGYSVSREKKERFSLILESASTNQTSMYLCASSLPQGADGNQPQHFGDGTRLSIL.

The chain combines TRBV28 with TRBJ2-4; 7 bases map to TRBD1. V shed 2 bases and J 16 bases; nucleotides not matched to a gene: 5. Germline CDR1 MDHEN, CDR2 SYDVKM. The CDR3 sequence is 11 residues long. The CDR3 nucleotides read TGTGCCAGCAGTTTACCGGGACAGCTATACTTC. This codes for CASSLPGQLYF.

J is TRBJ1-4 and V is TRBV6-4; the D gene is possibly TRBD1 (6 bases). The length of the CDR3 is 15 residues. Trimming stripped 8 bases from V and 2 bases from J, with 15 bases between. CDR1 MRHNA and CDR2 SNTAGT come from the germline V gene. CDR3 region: CASFYRGDTNEKLFF. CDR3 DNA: TGTGCCAGCTTTTATAGGGGGGACACTAATGAAAAACTGTTTTTT.

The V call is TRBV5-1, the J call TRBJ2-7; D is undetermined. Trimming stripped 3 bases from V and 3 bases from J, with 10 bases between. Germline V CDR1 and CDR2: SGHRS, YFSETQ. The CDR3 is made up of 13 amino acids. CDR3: CASSWLSGYEQYF. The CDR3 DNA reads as TGCGCCAGCAGCTGGTTGTCAGGCTACGAGCAGTACTTC.

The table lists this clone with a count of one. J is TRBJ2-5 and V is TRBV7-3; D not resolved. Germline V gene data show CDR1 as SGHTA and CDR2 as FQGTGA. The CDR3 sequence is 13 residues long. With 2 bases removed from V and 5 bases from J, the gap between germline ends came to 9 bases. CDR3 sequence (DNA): TGTGCCAGCAGCTTAGGCCTGGAGGAGACCCAGTACTTC. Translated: CASSLGLEETQYF.

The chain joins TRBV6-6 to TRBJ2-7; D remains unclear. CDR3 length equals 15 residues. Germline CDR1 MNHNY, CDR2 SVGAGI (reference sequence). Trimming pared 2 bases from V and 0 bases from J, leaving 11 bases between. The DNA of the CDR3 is TGTGCCAGCAGTTACACCGACACCCCCTCCTACGAGCAGTACTTC. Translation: CASSYTDTPSYEQYF.

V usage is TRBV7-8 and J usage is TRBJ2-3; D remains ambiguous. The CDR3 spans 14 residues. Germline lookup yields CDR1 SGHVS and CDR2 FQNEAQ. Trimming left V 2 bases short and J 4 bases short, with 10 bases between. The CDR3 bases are TGTGCCAGCAGCTTACAGATCGGTGCAGATACGCAGTATTTT. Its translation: CASSLQIGADTQYF. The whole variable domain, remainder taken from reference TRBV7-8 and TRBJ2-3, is GAGVSQSPRYKVAKRGQDVALRCDPISGHVSLFWYQQALGQGPEFLTYFQNEAQLDKSGLPSDRFFAERPEGSVSTLKIQRTQQEDSAVYLCASSLQIGADTQYFGPGTRLTVL.